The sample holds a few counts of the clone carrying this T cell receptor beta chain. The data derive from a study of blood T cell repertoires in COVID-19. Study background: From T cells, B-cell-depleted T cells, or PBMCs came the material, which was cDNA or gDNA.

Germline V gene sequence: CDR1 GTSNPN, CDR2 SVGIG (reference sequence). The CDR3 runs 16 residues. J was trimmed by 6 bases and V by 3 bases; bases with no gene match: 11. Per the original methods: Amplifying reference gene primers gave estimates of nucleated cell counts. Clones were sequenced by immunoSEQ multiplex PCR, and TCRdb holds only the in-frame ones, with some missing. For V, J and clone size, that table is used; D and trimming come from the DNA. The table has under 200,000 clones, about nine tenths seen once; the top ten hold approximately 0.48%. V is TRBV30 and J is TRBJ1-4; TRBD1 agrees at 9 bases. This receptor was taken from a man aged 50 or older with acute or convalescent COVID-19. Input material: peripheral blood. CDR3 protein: CAWSPGTGPAYEKLFF. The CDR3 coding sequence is TGTGCCTGGAGCCCCGGGACAGGGCCCGCTTATGAAAAACTGTTTTTT.